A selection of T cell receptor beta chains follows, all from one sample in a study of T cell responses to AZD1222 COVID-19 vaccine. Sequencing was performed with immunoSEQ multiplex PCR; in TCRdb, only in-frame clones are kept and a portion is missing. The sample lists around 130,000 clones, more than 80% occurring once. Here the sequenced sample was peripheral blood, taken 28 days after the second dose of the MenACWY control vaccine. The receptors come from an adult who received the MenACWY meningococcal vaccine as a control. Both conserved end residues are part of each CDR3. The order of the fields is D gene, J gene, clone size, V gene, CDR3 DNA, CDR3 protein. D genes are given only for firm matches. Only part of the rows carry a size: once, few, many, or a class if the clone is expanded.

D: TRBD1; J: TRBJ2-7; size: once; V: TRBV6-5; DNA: TGTGCCAGCGTCCGGACAGGGGTTCCCTACGAGCAGTACTTC; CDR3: CASVRTGVPYEQYF
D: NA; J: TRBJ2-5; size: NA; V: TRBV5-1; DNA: TGCGCCAGCAGTAGAACTCCACACCTCAGGGAAGAGACCCAGTACTTC; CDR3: CASSRTPHLREETQYF
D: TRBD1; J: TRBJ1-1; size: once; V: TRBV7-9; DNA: TGTGCCAGCAGCAGGGGACAGGGGATGAACACTGAAGCTTTCTTT; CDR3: CASSRGQGMNTEAFF
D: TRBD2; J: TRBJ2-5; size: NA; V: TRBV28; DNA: TGTGCCAGCACCCCCATGGGGCGGGGGGCTGCCCGGCTGGGGACCCAGTACTTC; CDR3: CASTPMGRGAARLGTQYF
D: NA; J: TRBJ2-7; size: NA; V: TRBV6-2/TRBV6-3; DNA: TGTGCCAGCAGCCTAGGGTCTTCCTACGAGCAGTACTTC; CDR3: CASSLGSSYEQYF
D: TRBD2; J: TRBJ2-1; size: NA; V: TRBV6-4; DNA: TGTGCCAGCAGTGACTCGATAGCGGGAGTCGATGAGCAGTTCTTC; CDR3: CASSDSIAGVDEQFF
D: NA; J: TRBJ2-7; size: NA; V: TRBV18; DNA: TGTGCCAGCTCGCCTACAGGCGCCGAGCAGTACTTC; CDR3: CASSPTGAEQYF
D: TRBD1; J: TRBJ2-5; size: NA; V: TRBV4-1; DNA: TGCGCCAGCAGCCGCGGACAGGGGGCAGGCGAGACCCAGTACTTC; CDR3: CASSRGQGAGETQYF
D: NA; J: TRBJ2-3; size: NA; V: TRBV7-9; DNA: TGTGCCAGCACACCCTCGGGCGGGAACACAGATACGCAGTATTTT; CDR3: CASTPSGGNTDTQYF
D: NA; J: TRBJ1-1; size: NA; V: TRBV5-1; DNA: TGCGCCAGCAGCTTGCAGGGGTATACTGAAGCTTTCTTT; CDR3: CASSLQGYTEAFF
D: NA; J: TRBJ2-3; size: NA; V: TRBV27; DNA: TGTGCCAGCAGTTCGTTTGTCAGACCCGAGATGGATACGCAGTATTTT; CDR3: CASSSFVRPEMDTQYF
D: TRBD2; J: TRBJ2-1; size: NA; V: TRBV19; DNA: TGTGCCAGTAGTATAATGACTAGCGGACTCTACAATGAGCAGTTCTTC; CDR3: CASSIMTSGLYNEQFF
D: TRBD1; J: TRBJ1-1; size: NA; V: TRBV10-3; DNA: TGTGCCATCAGCTCCGTTGGAGGGACAGGGGTTAAAGGGGAAGCTTTCTTT; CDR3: CAISSVGGTGVKGEAFF
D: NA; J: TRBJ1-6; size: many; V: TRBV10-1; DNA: TGCGCCAGCAGTCCCGGAGGCGTAGAAAGTTCACCCCTCCACTTT; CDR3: CASSPGGVESSPLHF
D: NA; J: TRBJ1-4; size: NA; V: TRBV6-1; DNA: TGTGCCAGCAGTGCTGGGGCGGACGGCGCTAATGAAAAACTGTTTTTT; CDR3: CASSAGADGANEKLFF
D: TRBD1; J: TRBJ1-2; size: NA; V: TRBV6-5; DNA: TGTGCCAGCAGCATGACAGGGGATGGCTACACCTTC; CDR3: CASSMTGDGYTF
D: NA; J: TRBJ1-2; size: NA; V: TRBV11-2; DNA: TGTGCCAGCAGCCCGGCCGGCAGCAACTATGGCTACACCTTC; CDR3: CASSPAGSNYGYTF
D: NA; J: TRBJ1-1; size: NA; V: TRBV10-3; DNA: TGTGCCATCAGTGAGTCGGGCAACGAAGCTTTCTTT; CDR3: CAISESGNEAFF
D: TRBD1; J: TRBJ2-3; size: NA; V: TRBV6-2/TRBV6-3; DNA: TGTGCCAGCAGTTACCCTCCGGGACAGGGCACAGATACGCAGTATTTT; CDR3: CASSYPPGQGTDTQYF
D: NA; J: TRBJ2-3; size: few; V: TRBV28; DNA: TGTGCCAGCAGTTCCTCGGGGGCCCCTAGCACAGATACGCAGTATTTT; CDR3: CASSSSGAPSTDTQYF
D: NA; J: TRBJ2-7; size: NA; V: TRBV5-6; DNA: TGTGCCAGCAGCCAAATGGACATCTCCTACGAGCAGTACTTC; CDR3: CASSQMDISYEQYF
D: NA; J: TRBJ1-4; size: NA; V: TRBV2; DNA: TGTGCCAGCAGTGAACGGTATGACAAACTGTTTTTT; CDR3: CASSERYDKLFF
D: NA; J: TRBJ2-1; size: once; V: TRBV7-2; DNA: TGTGCCAGCAGCTTAGCAGGCGGGATCTCCTACAATGAGCAGTTCTTC; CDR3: CASSLAGGISYNEQFF
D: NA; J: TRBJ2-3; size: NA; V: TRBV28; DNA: TGTGCCCGAGTAGGGGTAGCAGATACGCAGTATTTT; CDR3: CARVGVADTQYF
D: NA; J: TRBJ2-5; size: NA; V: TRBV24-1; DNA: TGTGCCACCAGTGATTCTTTTGGGACTGGTAATCGGCAAGAGACCCAGTACTTC; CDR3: CATSDSFGTGNRQETQYF
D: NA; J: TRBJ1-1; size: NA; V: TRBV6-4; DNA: TGTGCCAGCAGTGATGGGGGGGAGAACACTGAAGCTTTCTTT; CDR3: CASSDGGENTEAFF
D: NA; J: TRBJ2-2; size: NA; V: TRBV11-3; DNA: TGTGCCAGCAGCTCCGGGACCAACGCGAACACCGGGGAGCTGTTTTTT; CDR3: CASSSGTNANTGELFF
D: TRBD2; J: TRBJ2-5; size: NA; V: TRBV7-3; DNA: TGTGCCAGCAGCTTAGGCGGGAGGGCCGAAGAGACCCAGTACTTC; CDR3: CASSLGGRAEETQYF
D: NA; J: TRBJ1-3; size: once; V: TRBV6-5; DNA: TGTGCCAGCGGAAGGACAACTGGAAACACCATATATTTT; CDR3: CASGRTTGNTIYF
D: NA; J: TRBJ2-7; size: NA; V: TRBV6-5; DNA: TGTGCCAGCAGAGCGACCCAAATTATTTCCTACGAGCAGTACTTC; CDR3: CASRATQIISYEQYF
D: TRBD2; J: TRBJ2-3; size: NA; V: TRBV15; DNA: TGTGCCACCAGCGGGACTAGCGCAGATACGCAGTATTTT; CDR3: CATSGTSADTQYF
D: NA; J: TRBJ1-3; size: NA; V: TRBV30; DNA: TGTGCCTGGAGTGTCTTTGGAAACACCATATATTTT; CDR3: CAWSVFGNTIYF
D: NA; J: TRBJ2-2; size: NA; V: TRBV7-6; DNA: TGTGCCAGCAGCTCCGCCGCACCCGGGTTCACCGGGGAGCTGTTTTTT; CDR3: CASSSAAPGFTGELFF
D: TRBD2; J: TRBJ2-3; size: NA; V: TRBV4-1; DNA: TGCGCCAGCAGCCAAGCGGCTAGCGGGAGTTGGTTGTTAGATACGCAGTATTTT; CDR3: CASSQAASGSWLLDTQYF
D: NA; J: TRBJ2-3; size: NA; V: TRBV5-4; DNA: TGTGCCAGCAGCTTGCCCGGCACAGATACGCAGTATTTT; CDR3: CASSLPGTDTQYF
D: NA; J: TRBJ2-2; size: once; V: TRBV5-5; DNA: TGTGCCAGCAGCACCCGGGGGAACCCGGGGGTCGGGGAGCTGTTTTTT; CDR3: CASSTRGNPGVGELFF
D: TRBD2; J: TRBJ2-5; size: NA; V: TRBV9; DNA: TGTGCCAGCAGCGTAGCTTCAGCGGGAGGACCTCAAGAGACCCAGTACTTC; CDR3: CASSVASAGGPQETQYF
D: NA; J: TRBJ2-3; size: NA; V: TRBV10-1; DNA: TGCGCCAGCAGTGAGTCCTGGGGGCTATACACAGATACGCAGTATTTT; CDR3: CASSESWGLYTDTQYF
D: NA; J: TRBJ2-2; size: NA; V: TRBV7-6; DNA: TGTGCCAGCAGCTTAGAGGCAGGGGAGTACACCGGGGAGCTGTTTTTT; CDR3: CASSLEAGEYTGELFF
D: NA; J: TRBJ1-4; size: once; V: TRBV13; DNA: TGTGCCAGCAGCCCAAATCCCCTCCGGGGCAGAACTAATGAAAAACTGTTTTTT; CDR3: CASSPNPLRGRTNEKLFF
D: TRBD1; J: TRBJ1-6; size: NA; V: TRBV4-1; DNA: TGCGCCAGCAGCCAATCTCCAGGGGGCCGGGGTGATTCACCCCTCCACTTT; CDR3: CASSQSPGGRGDSPLHF
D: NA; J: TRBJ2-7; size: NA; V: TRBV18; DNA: TGTGCCAGCTCCCTGGACCAGCCCTACGAGCAGTACTTC; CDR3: CASSLDQPYEQYF
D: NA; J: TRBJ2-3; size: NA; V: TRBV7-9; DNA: TGTGCCAGCAGCTCACAAATCGGGGGCACAGATACGCAGTATTTT; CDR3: CASSSQIGGTDTQYF
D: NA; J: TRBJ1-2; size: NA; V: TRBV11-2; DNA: TGTGCCAGCAGATCATTAACCCGACGGGCAGGAAGAGGCTATGGCTACACCTTC; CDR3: CASRSLTRRAGRGYGYTF
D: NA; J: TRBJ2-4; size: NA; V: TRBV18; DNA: TGTGCCAGCTCACCACAAGGGGTGGTAAACATTCAGTACTTC; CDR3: CASSPQGVVNIQYF
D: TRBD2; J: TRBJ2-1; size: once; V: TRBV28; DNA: TGTGCCAGCAGGTACCCTCCCCACCGACTAGCGGGAGGGCCGAGCTCCTACAATGAGCAGTTCTTC; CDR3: CASRYPPHRLAGGPSSYNEQFF
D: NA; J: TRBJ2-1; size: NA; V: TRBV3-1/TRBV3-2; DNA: TGTGCCAGCAGCCAAGATCTGAGGGGCCTTGAGCAGTTCTTC; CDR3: CASSQDLRGLEQFF
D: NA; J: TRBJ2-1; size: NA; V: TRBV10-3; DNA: TGTGCCACCAGGGGGGAAGCGAGTTACAATGAGCAGTTCTTC; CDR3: CATRGEASYNEQFF
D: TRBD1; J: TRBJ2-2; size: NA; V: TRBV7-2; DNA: TGTGCCAGCAGCGCCGACAGGGCCTACACCGGGGAGCTGTTTTTT; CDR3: CASSADRAYTGELFF
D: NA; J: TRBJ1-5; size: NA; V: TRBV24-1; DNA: TGTGCCACCTACGTCACCAGCAATCAGCCCCAGCATTTT; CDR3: CATYVTSNQPQHF
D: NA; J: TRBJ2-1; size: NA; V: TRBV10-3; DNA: TGTGCCATCATGTCTTCAATTTTGGGCGACAATGAGCAGTTCTTC; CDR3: CAIMSSILGDNEQFF
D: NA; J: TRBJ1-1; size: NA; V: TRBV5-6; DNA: TGTGCCAGCAGCTCCCTGGGGACTGAAGCTTTCTTT; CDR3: CASSSLGTEAFF
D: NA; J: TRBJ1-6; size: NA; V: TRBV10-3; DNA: TGTGCCATCACTCCCCGGGATAATTCACCCCTCCACTTT; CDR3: CAITPRDNSPLHF
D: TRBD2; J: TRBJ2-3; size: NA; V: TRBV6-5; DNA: TGTGCCAGCAGGCCTAGACTAGCCGGAGCTGATACGCAGTATTTT; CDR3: CASRPRLAGADTQYF
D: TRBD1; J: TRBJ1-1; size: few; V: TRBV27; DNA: TGTGCCAGACTCTCACAGGGGAAGAACACTGAAGCTTTCTTT; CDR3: CARLSQGKNTEAFF
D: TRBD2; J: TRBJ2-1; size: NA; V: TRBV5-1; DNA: TGCGCCAGCAGCCCTCGATCGGGACTAGCGGGAGTTGGTGAGCAGTTCTTC; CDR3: CASSPRSGLAGVGEQFF
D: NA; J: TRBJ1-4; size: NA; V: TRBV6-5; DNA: TGTGCCAGCAGTTACGAGGCGGGTAATGAAAAACTGTTTTTT; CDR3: CASSYEAGNEKLFF
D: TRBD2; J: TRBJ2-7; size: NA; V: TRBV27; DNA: TGTGCCAGCAGTTCCCGTAGCGGGAGCTACGAGCAGTACTTC; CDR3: CASSSRSGSYEQYF
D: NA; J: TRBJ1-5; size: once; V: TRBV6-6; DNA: TGTGCCAGCAGTTACGGCCAGGGAGATCAGCCCCAGCATTTT; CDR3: CASSYGQGDQPQHF
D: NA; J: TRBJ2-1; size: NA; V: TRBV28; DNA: TGTGCCAGCAGTCCTCGTGAGCCCTTCTCCTACAATGAGCAGTTCTTC; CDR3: CASSPREPFSYNEQFF